This passage covers 22 T cell receptor beta chains from one sample sequenced in a study of tumor T cells in aggressive B-cell lymphoma. The repertoire was sequenced with immunoSEQ multiplex PCR; TCRdb's copy has only in-frame clones and lacks some. The sample lists under 2,500 clones; 85% to 95% were seen once. Sequencing input: tumor tissue. These receptors were taken from an adult with diffuse large B cell lymphoma.

The rearrangement uses TRBV7-2 and TRBJ1-2; perhaps TRBD1 as D (6 bases). Trimming stripped 5 bases from V and 4 bases from J, with 11 bases between. Germline CDR1 SGHTA, CDR2 FQGNSA. The CDR3 covers 13 residues. CDR3 protein: CASSLGDIYGYTF. The CDR3 region has the DNA TGTGCCAGCAGCCTAGGGGACATCTATGGCTACACCTTC.

The V call is TRBV5-1, the J call TRBJ2-3; 8 positions match TRBD2. The CDR3 sequence is 14 residues long. V dropped 3 bases and J dropped 3; count of bases not matched to a gene: 3. Germline V lookup: CDR1 SGHRS, CDR2 YFSETQ. The chain's CDR3 is CASSSIAGTDTQYF. The CDR3 DNA reads TGCGCCAGCAGCTCGATAGCGGGGACAGATACGCAGTATTTT.

V and J are TRBV27 and TRBJ2-7, with a tentative D call TRBD1 (5 bases). The germline V gene has CDR1 MNHEY and CDR2 SMNVEV (reference sequence). Deletions cut 0 bases from V and 5 bases from J, with 8 bases between. The CDR3 covers 13 residues. The DNA of the CDR3 is TGTGCCAGCAGTTTATCGCGGACAAACGAGCAGTACTTC. Its protein product is CASSLSRTNEQYF.

This sequence joins TRBV10-2 and TRBJ2-3, with TRBD2 as a possible D gene (5 bases). Trimming stripped 10 bases from V and 2 bases from J, with 16 bases between. The CDR3 consists of 14 residues. The germline V gene has CDR1 WSHSY and CDR2 SAAADI. CDR3 amino acids: CATTLGRNTDTQYF. CDR3 nucleotides: TGCGCCACTACGTTGGGGAGAAACACAGATACGCAGTATTTT.

This clone occurred once. The chain recombines TRBV2 with TRBJ1-1; tentatively, D is TRBD1 (6 bases). V was trimmed by 5 bases and J by 0 bases, leaving 19 bases between them. Germline CDR1 SNHLY, CDR2 FYNNEI. This CDR3 is built from 17 residues. CDR3 DNA sequence: TGTGCCAGCAGTCCCTTAGGGGGGGTCAGAATGAACACTGAAGCTTTCTTT. Translation gives CASSPLGGVRMNTEAFF.

The chain joins TRBV28 to TRBJ1-1, with 7 bases that match TRBD1. With 2 bases clipped from V and 1 base from J, the junction kept 4 bases outside the gene matches. The CDR3 contains 15 residues. The V gene's germline CDR1 is MDHEN and CDR2 SYDVKM. CDR3 in amino acids: CASSLPSGGNTEAFF. For the CDR3, the DNA is TGTGCCAGCAGTTTACCGTCAGGGGGGAACACTGAAGCTTTCTTT.

V is TRBV29-1 and J is TRBJ1-4, with a possible D match to TRBD1 (5 bases). Trimming pared 7 bases from V and 7 bases from J, leaving 16 bases between. Germline V CDR1 and CDR2: SQVTM, ANQGSEA. This CDR3 region has 13 residues. The CDR3 spells CSGLSTRGEKLFF. The CDR3 DNA is TGCAGCGGACTCTCGACTAGGGGTGAAAAACTGTTTTTT. The full variable domain, its missing parts supplied by reference TRBV29-1 and TRBJ1-4, is SAVISQKPSRDICQRGTSLTIQCQVDSQVTMMFWYRQQPGQSLTLIATANQGSEATYESGFVIDKFPISRPNLTFSTLTVSNMSPEDSSIYLCSGLSTRGEKLFFGSGTQLSVL.

The chain couples TRBV9 to TRBJ1-1, with TRBD1 identical over 7 bases. The CDR3 is made up of 16 amino acids. Germline assignment: CDR1 SGDLS and CDR2 YYNGEE. Trimming at V came to 0 bases and at J to 1 base, leaving 6 bases not matched to a gene. In DNA form, the CDR3 reads TGTGCCAGCAGCGTAGGGCAGGGGGGATGGAACACTGAAGCTTTCTTT. This encodes CASSVGQGGWNTEAFF.

The V and J genes are TRBV5-1 and TRBJ2-7, with TRBD1 matching 8 bases. The CDR3 totals 15 residues. Germline CDR1 and CDR2: SGHRS and YFSETQ. Losses at the gene ends were 0 bases for V and 2 bases for J; bases not matched to a gene: 4. The CDR3 loop reads CASSLDWDRPYEQYF. The CDR3, as DNA: TGCGCCAGCAGCTTGGATTGGGACAGGCCCTACGAGCAGTACTTC.

The V gene is TRBV6-5, the J gene TRBJ2-1, with TRBD1 as a possible D gene (5 bases). CDR1 and CDR2 (germline): MNHEY, SVGAGI. CDR3 length equals 14 residues. The V end was cut by 4 bases, the J end by 0 bases, with 7 bases between. CDR3: CASSFRVSYNEQFF. CDR3 DNA: TGTGCCAGCAGTTTCAGGGTCTCCTACAATGAGCAGTTCTTC.

This chain joins TRBV1 and TRBJ2-5; TRBD2 was called by the table and not checked on the DNA. TRBV1 is described as a pseudogene. There are 17 residues in the CDR3. DNA for the CDR3: TGCACCAGCAGCCACCCCAGGACTAGCGGGAGACCGGAGACCCAGTACTTC. As protein: CTSSHPRTSGRPETQYF.

The V call is TRBV28, the J call TRBJ2-2; 9 positions agree with TRBD1. Trimming took 6 bases from V and 3 from J; bases not matched to a gene: 8. The CDR3 totals 16 residues. The germline CDR1 and CDR2 sequences are MDHEN and SYDVKM. The CDR3 DNA reads as TGTGCCAGCAGCTCCGGGACAGGGATGCACACCGGGGAGCTGTTTTTT. It yields the protein CASSSGTGMHTGELFF.

The chain uses TRBV5-6 and TRBJ1-1; the match to TRBD1 covers 10 bases. The CDR3 sequence is 14 residues long. Unmatched junction bases numbered 5, after V lost 3 bases and J lost 6 bases. Germline CDR1 SGHDT, CDR2 YYEEEE. DNA for the CDR3: TGTGCCAGCAGCTGGGGGACAGGGGCTTCTGAAGCTTTCTTT. The encoded protein is CASSWGTGASEAFF.

This chain joins TRBV7-9 and TRBJ2-3; D is undetermined. Trimming took off 1 base at V and 5 bases at J, with 10 bases between the two ends. This CDR3 is 14 amino acids long. Germline values: CDR1 SEHNR, CDR2 FQNEAQ (reference sequence). CDR3 amino acids: CASSLVSRRDTQYF. The CDR3 DNA is TGTGCCAGCAGCTTAGTCTCGCGTCGAGATACGCAGTATTTT.

CDR3 in amino acids: CTILGGTEAFF. DNA for the CDR3: TGTACCATCCTGGGGGGGACTGAAGCTTTCTTT. J is TRBJ1-1 and V is TRBV6-6; a possible D gene is TRBD1 (5 bases). Germline V gives CDR1 MNHNY, CDR2 SVGAGI (reference sequence). The CDR3 runs 11 residues.

On this clone itself: The junction shows a germline mismatch at one end, possibly a read error. The V call is TRBV7-9, the J call TRBJ2-7; D unresolved. The CDR3 extends over 15 amino acids. Germline CDR1 reads SEHNR; CDR2 reads FQNEAQ (reference sequence). The chain's CDR3 is CASSPFRLSSDEQYF. The CDR3 DNA reads TGTGCCAGCAGCCCTTTCCGACTGTCCTCCGACGAGCAGTACTTC.

The rearrangement links TRBV11-2 to TRBJ1-1; TRBD1 agrees at 8 bases. The CDR3 contains 16 residues. Trimming removed 8 bases from V and 4 bases from J; junction bases left unmatched: 15. Per germline, CDR1 SGHAT and CDR2 FQNNGV. CDR3 coding DNA: TGTGCCAGCGTACCCGGGACAGGTCGGGGTCGCACTGAAGCTTTCTTT. This sequence encodes CASVPGTGRGRTEAFF.

The chain uses TRBV5-1 and TRBJ2-3, with D possibly being TRBD2 (5 bases). Trimming removed 4 bases at V and 2 bases at J, with 14 bases between. The CDR3 sequence is 15 residues long. Germline values: CDR1 SGHRS, CDR2 YFSETQ. The CDR3 spells CASSKGGQYTDTQYF. Written as DNA, the CDR3 is TGCGCCAGCAGCAAGGGCGGGCAGTACACAGATACGCAGTATTTT.

V and J are TRBV30 and TRBJ2-1, with 9 bases fitting TRBD2. Germline V lookup: CDR1 GTSNPN, CDR2 SVGIG (reference sequence). V lost 0 bases to trimming and J lost 6 bases; unmatched junction nucleotides: 6. The CDR3 is made up of 15 amino acids. CDR3 in amino acids: CAWSVLAGDANEQFF. CDR3 nucleotides: TGTGCCTGGAGTGTACTAGCGGGTGATGCCAATGAGCAGTTCTTC.

This chain joins TRBV9 and TRBJ2-1; 9 bases are a match to TRBD1. The CDR3 has 15 residues. The ends lost 4 bases at V and 7 bases at J; junction bases unmatched: 9. Looked up from germline, CDR1 is SGDLS and CDR2 is YYNGEE. CDR3 nucleotide sequence: TGTGCCAGCAGCCAAGGGGGGACAGGGTGGAATGAGCAGTTCTTC. Protein: CASSQGGTGWNEQFF.

The chain carries TRBV11-2 and TRBJ2-2; D is perhaps TRBD1 (6 bases). V dropped 1 base and J dropped 5 bases, with 14 bases sitting between them. The CDR3 consists of 16 residues. In germline, CDR1 is SGHAT, CDR2 FQNNGV. CDR3 sequence reads: CASSLGRTVGTGELFF. As DNA, the CDR3 is TGTGCCAGCAGCTTAGGCCGGACAGTGGGGACCGGGGAGCTGTTTTTT.

The gene calls are TRBV5-8 and TRBJ2-3; the match to TRBD1 covers 11 bases. Germline V gives CDR1 SGHTS, CDR2 YDEGEE. Trimming removed 0 bases from V and 9 bases from J; junction bases left unmatched: 6. The CDR3 extends over 15 amino acids. CDR3 bases: TGTGCCAGCAGCTTGGGGACAGGGGGCTCCGGGACGCAGTATTTT. Residues: CASSLGTGGSGTQYF.